This T cell receptor (beta chain) was recovered during a study of Ad26.COV2.S vaccination and SARS-CoV-2 variants. Study summary: Ad26.COV2.S, an intramuscular injection, was given once or twice 56 days apart.

Sample treatment: 15 to 20 received Ad26.COV2.S at low or high dose, single or two shots; about five received placebo; per-sample allocation not given. At day 63 after the first vaccine or placebo injection, samples were drawn. Boston supplied an adult donor aged 18-55 years. This CDR3 region has 13 residues. V was pared by 4 bases and J by 13 bases, with 14 bases between. Germline lookup yields CDR1 MDHEN and CDR2 SYDVKM. Data came from immunoSEQ multiplex PCR; TCRdb stores just in-frame clones and leaves some out. In the table there are around 320,000 clones, around four fifths of which are singletons. Study-wide findings and caveats: Individuals receiving vaccine had higher spike-specific TCR breadth than placebo recipients did.

This clone was observed at least ten times. The antigen is unknown. The J gene is TRBJ2-6, the V gene TRBV28, with TRBD1 as a possible D gene (6 bases). The source of this sequence is a person between 18 and 65 years old who received the Ad26.COV2.S COVID-19 vaccine or a placebo. Material: peripheral blood, obtained in a trial of Ad26.COV2.S vaccine versus placebo. Written as DNA, the CDR3 is TGTGCCAGCAGTTCCTTCGGACAGCCTGTCCTGACTTTC. This gives the protein CASSSFGQPVLTF.